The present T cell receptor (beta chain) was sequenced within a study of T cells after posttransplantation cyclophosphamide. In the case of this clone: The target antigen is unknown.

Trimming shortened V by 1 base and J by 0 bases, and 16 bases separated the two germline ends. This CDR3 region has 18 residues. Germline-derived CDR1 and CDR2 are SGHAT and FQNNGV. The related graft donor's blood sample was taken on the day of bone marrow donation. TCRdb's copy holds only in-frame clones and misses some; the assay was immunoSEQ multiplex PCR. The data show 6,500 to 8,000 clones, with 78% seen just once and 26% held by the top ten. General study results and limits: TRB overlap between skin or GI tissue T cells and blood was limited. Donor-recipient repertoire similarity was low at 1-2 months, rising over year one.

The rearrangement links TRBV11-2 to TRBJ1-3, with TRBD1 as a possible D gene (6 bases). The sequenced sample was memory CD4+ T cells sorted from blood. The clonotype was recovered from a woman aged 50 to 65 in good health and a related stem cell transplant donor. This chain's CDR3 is CASSLAPGQLHSGNTIYF. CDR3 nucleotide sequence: TGTGCCAGCAGCTTAGCCCCCGGACAGCTACACTCTGGAAACACCATATATTTT.